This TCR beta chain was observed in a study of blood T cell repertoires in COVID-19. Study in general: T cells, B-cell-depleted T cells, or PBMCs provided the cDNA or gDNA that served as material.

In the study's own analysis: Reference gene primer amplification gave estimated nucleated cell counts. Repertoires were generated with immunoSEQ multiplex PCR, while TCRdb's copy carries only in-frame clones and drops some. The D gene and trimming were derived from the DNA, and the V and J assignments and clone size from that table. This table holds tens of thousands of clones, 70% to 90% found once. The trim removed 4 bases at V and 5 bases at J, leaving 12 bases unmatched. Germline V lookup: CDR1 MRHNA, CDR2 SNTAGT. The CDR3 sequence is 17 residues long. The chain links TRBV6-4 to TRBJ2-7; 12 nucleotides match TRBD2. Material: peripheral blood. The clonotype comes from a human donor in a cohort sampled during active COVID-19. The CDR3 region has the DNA TGTGCCAGCAGTGGGGTAGCTAGCGGGAGGGCCGGCCACGAGCAGTACTTC. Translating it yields CASSGVASGRAGHEQYF.